This record concerns one TCR beta chain sequence. This entry is derived from a study of blood T cell repertoires in COVID-19. The overall study: Researchers got acute and convalescent COVID-19 samples from the United States, Italy and Spain. PBMCs, B-cell-depleted T cells, or T cells provided the cDNA or gDNA that made up the material.

Trimming took 4 bases from V and 2 from J, leaving 8 bases between them. This CDR3 spans 13 amino acids. In the original analysis: Nucleated cell number was recorded as an estimate derived from reference gene primer amplification. Data came from immunoSEQ multiplex PCR; TCRdb stores just in-frame clones and leaves some out. V and J calls and clone size follow that table, whereas D and trimming were derived from the DNA. The sample holds roughly 410,000 clones, roughly 90% seen once. This sequence originates from a man in his forties or fifties with acute or convalescent COVID-19. Sequencing was carried out using peripheral blood. The chain carries TRBV12-3 or TRBV12-4 and TRBJ1-1; possibly TRBD1 for D (6 bases). Here the CDR3 DNA reads TGTGCCAGCAGTTCGGGACATAACACTGAAGCTTTCTTT. Its protein is CASSSGHNTEAFF.